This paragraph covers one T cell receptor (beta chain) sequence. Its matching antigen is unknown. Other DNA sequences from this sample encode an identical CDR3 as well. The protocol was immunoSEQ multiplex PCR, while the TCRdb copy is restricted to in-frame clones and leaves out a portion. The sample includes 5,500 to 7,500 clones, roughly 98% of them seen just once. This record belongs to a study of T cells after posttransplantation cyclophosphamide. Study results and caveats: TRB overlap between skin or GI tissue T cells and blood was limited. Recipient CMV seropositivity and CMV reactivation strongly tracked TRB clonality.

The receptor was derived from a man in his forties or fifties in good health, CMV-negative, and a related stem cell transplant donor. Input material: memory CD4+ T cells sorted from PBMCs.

As DNA, the CDR3 is TGCGCCAGCAGCCTGACGGGGAAGAACTACGAGCAGTACTTC. Its translation is CASSLTGKNYEQYF. J is TRBJ2-7 and V is TRBV5-1, with D possibly being TRBD2 (5 bases). Germline-derived CDR1 and CDR2 are SGHRS and YFSETQ. The CDR3 contains 14 residues. Trimming left V 4 bases short and J 3 bases short, with 14 bases between.